These T cell receptor beta chains were read from a single sample in a study of T cell responses to AZD1222 COVID-19 vaccine. Sequenced by immunoSEQ multiplex PCR; TCRdb stores in-frame clones only, minus some. The data hold some 200,000 clones, with approximately 90% observed a single time. The sequencing here drew on peripheral blood, taken on day 0 of AZD1222 vaccination. Receptor source: an adult in good health. Each CDR3 is given with its conserved first and last residue. Each record gives: CDR3 protein, clone size, J gene, V gene. Clone size is not always given. Where it is, it says once, few, many or a class for expanded clones.

CASSFGFMNTEAFF | - | TRBJ1-1 | TRBV27
CATSRSTGQGLNQPQHF | - | TRBJ1-5 | TRBV15
CSVVGRERQETQYF | - | TRBJ2-5 | TRBV29-1
CATIRGLREQYF | - | TRBJ2-7 | TRBV10-2
CASSKTSGAYEQYF | - | TRBJ2-7 | TRBV5-1
CASSSPIGLAGSTDTQYF | - | TRBJ2-3 | TRBV28
CASSVIAGDDEQYF | - | TRBJ2-7 | TRBV9
CASSLASPRQETQYF | - | TRBJ2-5 | TRBV5-1
CASSPFVAGAYNEQFF | - | TRBJ2-1 | TRBV18
CASSHGITYEQYF | - | TRBJ2-7 | TRBV4-3
CASSVRVNYGYTF | once | TRBJ1-2 | TRBV7-2
CASSLPGTGWTEAFF | - | TRBJ1-1 | TRBV6-5
CASSQRRAGERSSYNEQFF | - | TRBJ2-1 | TRBV3-1/TRBV3-2
CASRLGGHEQFF | - | TRBJ2-1 | TRBV27
CASSQQAFVAYEQYF | - | TRBJ2-7 | TRBV3-1/TRBV3-2
CASSLSIQSEAFF | - | TRBJ1-1 | TRBV27
CASSSRGSLDTQYF | - | TRBJ2-3 | TRBV5-4
CASSMTSGASYNEQFF | few | TRBJ2-1 | TRBV7-2
CASRQARGNQPQHF | - | TRBJ1-5 | TRBV2
CASIPNRPSRGAHEQYF | - | TRBJ2-7 | TRBV27
CASSPDQGIRIKANGYTF | - | TRBJ1-2 | TRBV18
CASSLIHKNTEAFF | - | TRBJ1-1 | TRBV27
CASSQAGSLNTEAFF | - | TRBJ1-1 | TRBV28
CATTQGAEAFF | once | TRBJ1-1 | TRBV14
CSASPPGGLFGKLFF | - | TRBJ1-4 | TRBV20-1
CASSAVQDLAGGEQFF | - | TRBJ2-1 | TRBV9
CASTGVGYEQYF | - | TRBJ2-7 | TRBV7-2
CASIQDTNGPQHF | - | TRBJ1-5 | TRBV2
CASSDGYEAFF | few | TRBJ1-1 | TRBV6-4
CASSPDSLKGFEQFF | - | TRBJ2-1 | TRBV18
CASSPQGPLNNEQFF | - | TRBJ2-1 | TRBV28
CASSSHGVVNTEAFF | - | TRBJ1-1 | TRBV2
CSVEETGYEQYF | - | TRBJ2-7 | TRBV29-1
CASRLVGTGELFF | - | TRBJ2-2 | TRBV19
CASRAEAYNSPLHF | - | TRBJ1-6 | TRBV14
CASSSRTESGLGYTF | - | TRBJ1-2 | TRBV2
CVRSLGLRDAVNQPQHF | - | TRBJ1-5 | TRBV7-5
CASSRWENTEAFF | - | TRBJ1-1 | TRBV3-1/TRBV3-2
CASSIPGAATYEQYF | - | TRBJ2-7 | TRBV19
CSVAGDRDSGNTIYF | - | TRBJ1-3 | TRBV29-1
CASSQDPGGATEAFF | - | TRBJ1-1 | TRBV4-2
CASSIGASGIVVGELFF | once | TRBJ2-2 | TRBV2
CASSLGDRDVSPLHF | - | TRBJ1-6 | TRBV5-1
CASSMGELFF | - | TRBJ2-2 | TRBV6-6
CASSSGVFGYTF | - | TRBJ1-2 | TRBV28
CASSLVVTNYEQYF | - | TRBJ2-7 | TRBV11-2
CASSPRPTENSPLHF | - | TRBJ1-6 | TRBV11-2
CASSYDRGSDTQYF | - | TRBJ2-3 | TRBV6-2/TRBV6-3
CAVRSAGLTEAFF | - | TRBJ1-1 | TRBV28